This T cell receptor (beta chain) came from a study of blood T cell repertoires in COVID-19. Study details: COVID-19 samples from acute and convalescent phases originated in the United States, Italy and Spain.

Seattle participants joined during active infection and were tracked over time. In the authors' methods: Researchers report that nucleated cell counts were estimated from reference gene primer amplification. Sequencing was performed with immunoSEQ multiplex PCR; in TCRdb, only in-frame clones are kept and a portion is missing. The V and J calls and the clone size are those of that table, but D and trimming were determined from the DNA. The data contain under 250,000 clones, roughly 85% of them singletons. The CDR3 loop spans 13 amino acids. Trimming removed 0 bases from V and 4 bases from J; junction bases left unmatched: 0. The V gene's germline CDR1 is SQVTM and CDR2 ANQGSEA.

The sample consisted of peripheral blood. The V gene is TRBV29-1, the J gene TRBJ2-3; 8 bases are a match to TRBD2. The receptor comes from a woman aged 70-85 years with COVID-19, enrolled during active disease. The CDR3 sequence: CSVEELAADTQYF. The CDR3 DNA reads TGCAGCGTTGAAGAACTAGCGGCAGATACGCAGTATTTT.